Shown below are 4 T cell receptor beta chains from a single sample sequenced in a study of T cell changes during pregnancy in multiple sclerosis. The protocol was immunoSEQ multiplex PCR, while the TCRdb copy is restricted to in-frame clones and leaves out a portion. Counted here are more than 80,000 clones, about 90% occurring once; the ten biggest clones make up roughly 4%. The sequenced sample was PBMCs, obtained in the first trimester of pregnancy. These receptors all come from a female donor in good health, serving as a control in a pregnancy study. Some clones in this sample may be carry-over from other donors' samples.

V and J are TRBV28 and TRBJ2-1, with D unclear. V was cut by 3 bases and J by 5 bases, with 14 bases left in between. This CDR3 has 15 amino acids. In germline, CDR1 is MDHEN, CDR2 SYDVKM. CDR3 DNA: TGTGCCAGCAGTTTCCCCGCCCGGTCCGACAATGAGCAGTTCTTC. Residues: CASSFPARSDNEQFF. The complete variable domain, with remaining parts taken from reference TRBV28 and TRBJ2-1, reads DVKVTQSSRYLVKRTGEKVFLECVQDMDHENMFWYRQDPGLGLRLIYFSYDVKMKEKGDIPEGYSVSREKKERFSLILESASTNQTSMYLCASSFPARSDNEQFFGPGTRLTVL.

For the CDR3, the DNA is TGTGCCAGCAGCGAGATTTCGAGGGCAGATACGCAGTATTTT. Translated: CASSEISRADTQYF. This chain connects TRBV7-2 to TRBJ2-3; tentatively, D is TRBD2 (5 bases). Trimming took off 5 bases at V and 4 bases at J, with 13 bases between the two ends. The CDR3 is 14 amino acids. The germline CDR1 and CDR2 sequences are SGHTA and FQGNSA.

The J gene is TRBJ2-5, the V gene TRBV15; 11 positions match TRBD1. From germline, CDR1 is LNHNV and CDR2 YYDKDF (reference sequence). The CDR3 covers 19 residues. Trimming at V came to 0 bases and at J to 5 bases, leaving 14 bases not matched to a gene. CDR3 amino acids: CATSRDGAGTGGSSETQYF. The CDR3 nucleotides read TGTGCCACCAGCAGAGACGGTGCGGGGACAGGGGGATCCTCGGAGACCCAGTACTTC.

The V and J genes are TRBV15 and TRBJ2-7; 7 nucleotides match TRBD1. J was trimmed by 1 base and V by 5 bases; bases with no gene match: 11. CDR3 length equals 16 residues. Germline CDR1 and CDR2: LNHNV and YYDKDF (reference sequence). Written as DNA, the CDR3 is TGTGCCACCAGCTCCCCTAGAGAGGGGGCGTCCTACGAGCAGTACTTC. Protein: CATSSPREGASYEQYF. The complete variable domain, with remaining parts taken from reference TRBV15 and TRBJ2-7, reads DAMVIQNPRYQVTQFGKPVTLSCSQTLNHNVMYWYQQKSSQAPKLLFHYYDKDFNNEADTPDNFQSRRPNTSFCFLDIRSPGLGDTAMYLCATSSPREGASYEQYFGPGTRLTVT.